The 14 T cell receptor beta chains presented below share a single source sample, sequenced in a study of T cells expressing NK-cell markers. TCRdb reprocessed the 5' RACE reads and keeps a single row for each CDR3 protein, giving no DNA. This sample's table reports 150,000 to 200,000 distinct CDR3 sequences. Sequenced material: blood T cells: a sorted CD56 or NKG2C T cell subset, CD4+ or CD8+ T cells, or bulk PBMC T cells (not recorded which). Receptors were obtained from a woman aged 18 to 75 in good health.

The chain uses TRBV7-9 and TRBJ2-7; the D call from TCRdb, TRBD2, cannot be confirmed without DNA. The CDR3 is 12 residues long. CDR1 and CDR2 (germline): SEHNR, FQNEAQ (reference sequence). The CDR3: CASSPAGREQYF.

This chain uses TRBV5-1 with TRBJ2-2; TCRdb selects TRBD1, and the lack of DNA leaves this call unchecked. Germline CDR1 is SGHRS and CDR2 is YFSETQ. This CDR3 contains 17 residues. The CDR3 loop reads CASSQRRRQGAGGELFF.

The V gene is TRBV9, the J gene TRBJ1-2. The CDR3 length is 12 residues. Germline V lookup: CDR1 SGDLS, CDR2 YYNGEE. The CDR3 spells CASSPTKDGYTF.

The chain joins TRBV6-2 or TRBV6-3 to TRBJ2-1; TCRdb gives TRBD1 as the D gene, but with no DNA this cannot be confirmed. This CDR3 comprises 14 residues. The germline V gene has CDR1 MNHEY and CDR2 SVGEGT. The CDR3 protein is CASSYIPFEGEQFF.

The chain employs TRBV4-2 and TRBJ2-1. This CDR3 comprises 14 residues. In germline, CDR1 is LGHNA, CDR2 YNFKEQ. CDR3: CASSQEGSDGEQFF.

The genes are TRBV5-1 and TRBJ2-3; TCRdb proposes TRBD1, but this gene call is untestable without DNA. Germline loops: CDR1 SGHRS, CDR2 YFSETQ. The CDR3 runs to 16 residues. The CDR3 sequence: CASSPPGIGNTDTQYF.

The rearrangement joins TRBV5-6 to TRBJ2-1; TCRdb gives TRBD1 as the D gene, but with no DNA this cannot be confirmed. The CDR3 loop spans 16 amino acids. Germline values: CDR1 SGHDT, CDR2 YYEEEE. The CDR3: CASSSYRARSYNEQFF.

The V and J genes are TRBV24-1 and TRBJ2-2; TCRdb outputs TRBD1, but without DNA this stays unchecked. The CDR3 spans 16 residues. Germline assignment: CDR1 KGHDR and CDR2 SFDVKD. The CDR3 is CATSDTGQGAAGELFF.

The gene calls are TRBV11-2 and TRBJ2-6. Germline V gene lookup returns CDR1 SGHAT and CDR2 FQNNGV. The CDR3 is 15 residues long. The CDR3 sequence is CASSRQGSGANVLTF.

The genes are TRBV2 and TRBJ2-3; absent DNA, TCRdb's TRBD2 call cannot be checked. The CDR3 runs 18 residues. Germline V gives CDR1 SNHLY, CDR2 FYNNEI. The CDR3 protein is CASSERLAGGPSTDTQYF. The whole variable domain, filled in from reference TRBV2 and TRBJ2-3, reads EPEVTQTPSHQVTQMGQEVILRCVPISNHLYFYWYRQILGQKVEFLVSFYNNEISEKSEIFDDQFSVERPDGSNFTLKIRSTKLEDSAMYFCASSERLAGGPSTDTQYFGPGTRLTVL.

The chain couples TRBV7-2 to TRBJ2-1; no DNA is available, so the TRBD2 call from TCRdb remains unchecked. The CDR3 runs to 15 residues. Germline CDR1 and CDR2: SGHTA and FQGNSA. The CDR3 here is CASSSQGTIYNEQFF. The full variable domain, its missing parts supplied by reference TRBV7-2 and TRBJ2-1, is GAGVSQSPSNKVTEKGKDVELRCDPISGHTALYWYRQSLGQGLEFLIYFQGNSAPDKSGLPSDRFSAERTGGSVSTLTIQRTQQEDSAVYLCASSSQGTIYNEQFFGPGTRLTVL.

The chain uses TRBV12-3 or TRBV12-4 and TRBJ2-3; TCRdb's D call, TRBD1, is unchecked because there is no DNA. The CDR3 length is 16 residues. This CDR3 is CASGIGGRGKGDTQYF.

V usage is TRBV27 and J usage is TRBJ2-5. The CDR3 has 14 amino acids. Germline CDR1 and CDR2: MNHEY and SMNVEV (reference sequence). CDR3 region: CASSLSASTQTQYF.

The genes are TRBV3-1 and TRBJ2-2; the TCRdb call, TRBD2, lacks DNA for checking. The CDR3 is 14 amino acids. Germline values: CDR1 LGHDT, CDR2 YNNKEL (reference sequence). The CDR3 protein is CASSPSGTSRELFF.